A single sample is the source of the 6 T cell receptor beta chains below, sequenced in a study of CD8+ T cells in alopecia areata. Extraction of RNA preceded its reverse transcription into cDNA, which served as the sequencing template. Generated by immunoSEQ multiplex PCR, the TCRdb table keeps only in-frame clones and is missing some. The sample records about 180,000 clones, less than 70% being singletons. Treatment described: oral pan-JAK inhibitor, 5-10 mg twice daily. The input for sequencing was CD8+ T cells sorted from blood, taken at week 24, from a patient treated with tofacitinib. The source of these receptors is a human donor with alopecia areata.

The V call is TRBV7-8, the J call TRBJ1-1; D gene uncertain. The germline V gene has CDR1 SGHVS and CDR2 FQNEAQ. The ends were cut back, 5 bases at V and 0 bases at J, with 7 bases in the middle. This CDR3 comprises 13 residues. CDR3 sequence reads: CASSIQLNTEAFF. The CDR3 DNA reads as TGTGCCAGCAGCATACAGCTGAACACTGAAGCTTTCTTT.

This clone has a handful of counts. This chain connects TRBV21-1 to TRBJ2-1. TRBV21-1 counts as a pseudogene. CDR3 length: 16 residues. In DNA form, the CDR3 reads TGTGCCAGCAGCAAGTCCCCAGGGGGGGGCTACAATGAGCAGTTCTTC. It is translated as CASSKSPGGGYNEQFF.

The V and J genes are TRBV6-6 and TRBJ2-1; the D call may be TRBD1 or TRBD2 (5 bases each). The germline V gene has CDR1 MNHNY and CDR2 SVGAGI (reference sequence). This CDR3 has 16 amino acids. V was shortened by 6 bases and J by 5 bases, with 20 bases between the two germline ends. CDR3 in amino acids: CASSWGIQEINNEQFF. Here the CDR3 DNA reads TGTGCCAGCAGCTGGGGGATCCAAGAAATCAACAATGAGCAGTTCTTC.

The chain is built from TRBV5-1 and TRBJ2-7; perhaps TRBD1 as D (6 bases). The germline V gene encodes CDR1 SGHRS and CDR2 YFSETQ. Trimming pared 5 bases from V and 2 bases from J, leaving 14 bases between. This CDR3 has 14 amino acids. The CDR3 DNA is TGCGCCAGCAGACTAGAGGACAGCGCCTACGAGCAGTACTTC. Protein sequence: CASRLEDSAYEQYF.

V is TRBV5-5 and J is TRBJ1-6; D is unclear. V was shortened by 6 bases and J by 3 bases, with 7 bases between the two germline ends. This CDR3 comprises 13 residues. In germline, CDR1 is SGHKS, CDR2 YYEKEE (reference sequence). The CDR3 loop reads CASNTDYNSPLHF. For the CDR3, the DNA is TGTGCCAGCAACACAGACTATAATTCACCCCTCCACTTT.

V usage is TRBV29-1 and J usage is TRBJ1-2; D is unresolved. Trimming cost V 0 bases and J 2 bases, with 16 bases left between them. The CDR3 length is 16 residues. Germline values: CDR1 SQVTM, CDR2 ANQGSEA. CDR3 amino acids: CSVEEAGIKPNYGYTF. CDR3 nucleotide sequence: TGCAGCGTTGAAGAGGCAGGTATTAAACCAAACTATGGCTACACCTTC.